This is a list of T cell receptor beta chains from one sample in a study of blood T cell repertoires in COVID-19. The table came from immunoSEQ multiplex PCR; TCRdb's copy has only in-frame clones and leaves some out. The data show around 120,000 clones, roughly 88% seen once. Sequencing was done on a sample of peripheral blood. These receptor sequences come from a woman aged 45-65 years with active or convalescent COVID-19. Both conserved end residues are part of each CDR3. D genes are given only for firm matches. The size of a clone is reported for some rows only, either as once, few or many, or as a class for expanded clones.

j_call d_call v_call clone_size cdr3_nt cdr3_aa
TRBJ2-1 TRBD1 TRBV12-3/TRBV12-4 . TGTGCCAGCAGTTTAGAAGGGGGCGGTGAGCAGTTCTTC CASSLEGGGEQFF
TRBJ1-2 . TRBV12-3/TRBV12-4 once TGTGCCAGCAGGGACAGAACCTATGGCTACACCTTC CASRDRTYGYTF
TRBJ2-3 TRBD1 TRBV10-1 . TGCGCCAGGATTGACAGGGCTAACACAGATACGCAGTATTTT CARIDRANTDTQYF
TRBJ2-1 . TRBV6-5 . TGTGCCAGTACCGCACCAGCGCCCTACAATGAGCAGTTCTTC CASTAPAPYNEQFF
TRBJ2-1 TRBD1 TRBV27 . TGTGCCAGCAGTCCGCGATGGACAGGGGAACGGGGTGAGCAGTTCTTC CASSPRWTGERGEQFF
TRBJ2-1 TRBD2 TRBV6-2/TRBV6-3 . TGTGCCAGCAGTCCCGGACTAGCGGGATACAATGAGCAGTTCTTC CASSPGLAGYNEQFF
TRBJ2-1 TRBD2 TRBV10-3 . TGTGCCATCAGGCCCGGACTAGCGGGTAACAATGAGCAGTTCTTC CAIRPGLAGNNEQFF
TRBJ1-2 TRBD1 TRBV14 . TGTGCCAGCAGCCCAGGACAGGGCTATGGCTACACCTTC CASSPGQGYGYTF
TRBJ1-2 TRBD1 TRBV9 . TGTGCCAGCAGCGCCCCTGGACAGGCCCTAGGAGGAGGCTACACCTTC CASSAPGQALGGGYTF
TRBJ2-1 TRBD2 TRBV19 . TGTGCCAGTAGTATTGCGGGAGCGCCCTACAATGAGCAGTTCTTC CASSIAGAPYNEQFF
TRBJ1-1 . TRBV15 . TGTGCCACCAGCAGAGATCTGGAGTCCTCTTGGGAAGCTTTCTTT CATSRDLESSWEAFF
TRBJ2-7 . TRBV12-3/TRBV12-4 . TGTGCCAGCAGTTTAGTTCTTTACGAGCAGTACTTC CASSLVLYEQYF
TRBJ2-2 . TRBV3-1/TRBV3-2 few TGTGCCAGCAGCGTTTATAGCGGAGGCGGGGAGCTGTTTTTT CASSVYSGGGELFF
TRBJ2-1 TRBD2 TRBV7-2 . TGTGCCAGCAGCTGGCGGACTAGCGGAAATGAGCAGTTCTTC CASSWRTSGNEQFF
TRBJ2-5 . TRBV11-2 . TGTGCCAGCAGCATGGCTCGGGACACCAAATTGAGGGAGACCCAGTACTTC CASSMARDTKLRETQYF
TRBJ1-2 TRBD1 TRBV4-3 . TGCGCCAGCAGCCCCGTGGGGACAGGGGTAGGCTACACCTTC CASSPVGTGVGYTF
TRBJ1-5 TRBD1 TRBV30 . TGTGCCTGGACTGCGGGACAGTTGCACCAGCCCCAGCATTTT CAWTAGQLHQPQHF
TRBJ2-1 TRBD2 TRBV6-2/TRBV6-3 . TGTGCCAGCAGTCGACTAGCGGGAGGCTACAATGAGCAGTTCTTC CASSRLAGGYNEQFF
TRBJ2-5 TRBD1 TRBV11-3 . TGTGCCAGCAGCCGGGGACAGGGGGCCTCAGAGACCCAGTACTTC CASSRGQGASETQYF
TRBJ2-1 TRBD1 TRBV6-5 . TGTGCCAGCAGCCCGACAGGGACCTACAATGAGCAGTTCTTC CASSPTGTYNEQFF
TRBJ2-1 . TRBV19 . TGTGCCAGTAGTCCTCGACAGGGCGGAGGGAATGAGCAGTTCTTC CASSPRQGGGNEQFF
TRBJ2-1 TRBD2 TRBV7-8 . TGTGCCAGCAGCCCCCGGGTAGCGGGAGGATTAGTCAAAGAGCAGTTCTTC CASSPRVAGGLVKEQFF
TRBJ1-5 . TRBV5-6 few TGTGCCAGCAGCTTAGGCCCTGACGCTAGAATTAATCAGCCCCAGCATTTT CASSLGPDARINQPQHF
TRBJ2-1 TRBD2 TRBV29-1 . TGCAGCGTTGCCGGGAGGGCCATAAATGAGCAGTTCTTC CSVAGRAINEQFF
TRBJ2-2 . TRBV12-2 . TGTGCAAGTCGCTTAGCGGGAGGGGTGGGGACGAACACCGGGGAGCTGTTTTTT CASRLAGGVGTNTGELFF
TRBJ1-1 . TRBV7-2 . TGTGCCAGCAGCCGCTATGAAGCTTTCTTT CASSRYEAFF
TRBJ1-6 TRBD1 TRBV19 . TGTGCCAGTAGTGGCGGGACAGGCAATTCACCCCTCCACTTT CASSGGTGNSPLHF
TRBJ2-3 . TRBV28 . TGTGCCAGCGACTTTAGGGATACGCAGTATTTT CASDFRDTQYF
TRBJ1-1 TRBD1 TRBV30 . TGTGCCGGGGTGGGACAGGGTATGAACACTGAAGCTTTCTTT CAGVGQGMNTEAFF
TRBJ1-2 TRBD1 TRBV25-1 few TGTGCCAGCAGTGAATTCGGGGGACAGCACTATGGCTACACCTTC CASSEFGGQHYGYTF
TRBJ2-6 . TRBV29-1 . TGCAGCGTTGAAGTAGAGGGGGCCAACGTCCTGACTTTC CSVEVEGANVLTF
TRBJ1-2 . TRBV2 once TGTGCCAGCAGTGCAGGGGCCGCGGACCACTATGGCTACACCTTC CASSAGAADHYGYTF
TRBJ2-1 . TRBV20-1 . TGCAGTGCTAGTGGCAGGGAGGCAACGTCCTACAATGAGCAGTTCTTC CSASGREATSYNEQFF
TRBJ1-2 . TRBV19 . TGTGCCAGTAGCTCGGCGGGTCCTAACTATGGCTACACCTTC CASSSAGPNYGYTF
TRBJ2-1 . TRBV28 few TGTGCCAGCAGTTTAGACTTCCTCAATGAGCAGTTCTTC CASSLDFLNEQFF